This T cell receptor (beta chain) was sequenced for a study of blood T cell repertoires in COVID-19. V shed 4 bases and J 7 bases; nucleotides not matched to a gene: 7. Germline V gene sequence: CDR1 LNHDA, CDR2 SQIVND (reference sequence). The CDR3 contains 15 residues. Sequencing used immunoSEQ multiplex PCR; TCRdb keeps in-frame clones, though not all of them. This table has hundreds of thousands of clones, roughly four fifths appearing once. The sample taken for sequencing was peripheral blood. This clonotype was sampled from a woman of 80 years or more with COVID-19, enrolled during active disease. The J gene is TRBJ2-1, the V gene TRBV19; TRBD2 matches at 10 bases. CDR3 amino acids: CASSRAGGERNEQFF. CDR3 nucleotides: TGTGCCAGTAGTAGAGCGGGAGGGGAAAGAAATGAGCAGTTCTTC.